The next 26 T cell receptor beta chains were all read from a single sample in a study of blood T cell repertoires in COVID-19 (TCRdb year 2020). To prepare the library, the immunoSEQ multiplex PCR assay was applied. TCRdb mirrors the immuneACCESS table, restricted to in-frame sequences. Some clones are absent from its copies; in checked studies, under half trace to an unresolved V gene, and the reason for the others is unknown. The sample has some 110,000 clones on record, about nine tenths of them singletons. The ten most abundant clones make up 6% to 9.5% of the sample. The sample consisted of peripheral blood. The receptors derive from a man in his 70s who had recovered from COVID-19.

The chain carries TRBV6-6 and TRBJ1-2; 8 nucleotides agree with TRBD1. CDR3 length: 13 amino acids. The germline V gene encodes CDR1 MNHNY and CDR2 SVGAGI (reference sequence). V gave up 2 bases and J gave up 7 bases; unmatched junction bases: 3. The DNA of the CDR3 is TGTGCCAGCAGTTACAAGGACAGGGCTGGCTACACCTTC. Translated, it gives CASSYKDRAGYTF.

V usage is TRBV6-5 and J usage is TRBJ1-2, with D possibly TRBD1 on 5 matching bases. Germline assignment: CDR1 MNHEY and CDR2 SVGAGI. The CDR3 has 15 residues. The V end lost 5 bases, the J end lost 0 bases, and 13 bases lay between the germline ends. CDR3 in amino acids: CASSPSPTANYGYTF. DNA for the CDR3: TGTGCCAGCAGTCCCTCTCCGACAGCTAACTATGGCTACACCTTC.

Points on this clone: The same CDR3 is also encoded by other DNA sequences in this sample. J is TRBJ2-1 and V is TRBV24-1; D is uncertain. V was trimmed by 7 bases and J by 0 bases, leaving 9 bases between them. The CDR3 has 14 residues. From germline, CDR1 is KGHDR and CDR2 SFDVKD. The CDR3 loop is CATSPAGSYNEQFF. The CDR3 nucleotides read TGTGCCACCAGCCCAGCAGGCTCCTACAATGAGCAGTTCTTC.

The chain uses TRBV28 and TRBJ2-3; 8 bases align to TRBD1. From germline, CDR1 is MDHEN and CDR2 SYDVKM. The length of the CDR3 is 16 residues. With V trimmed by 3 bases and J by 2 bases, 7 bases remained unmatched. The CDR3 loop is CASSLETGAYTDTQYF. In DNA, the CDR3 is TGTGCCAGCAGTTTGGAGACAGGGGCCTACACAGATACGCAGTATTTT.

The chain carries TRBV11-2 and TRBJ1-2; D is unclear. Germline values: CDR1 SGHAT, CDR2 FQNNGV. V lost 3 bases and J 2 bases, leaving 7 bases between the germline ends. This CDR3 is 13 amino acids long. CDR3 in DNA: TGTGCCAGCAGCTTTCAGGAAAACTATGGCTACACCTTC. It encodes CASSFQENYGYTF.

This clone was counted a few times. CDR3 DNA sequence: TGTGCCAGCAGCTTAGACGCCGGGAGGATTAACTATGGCTACACCTTC. Protein sequence: CASSLDAGRINYGYTF. The rearrangement uses TRBV7-2 and TRBJ1-2; D remains unclear. V lost 1 base, J lost 1 base, and 13 bases lay in between. This CDR3 has 16 residues. Germline V gene sequence: CDR1 SGHTA, CDR2 FQGNSA.

The chain uses TRBV12-5 and TRBJ2-5, with 10 bases lining up with TRBD2. The CDR3 spans 17 residues. Trimming took 6 bases from V and 1 from J; bases not matched to a gene: 11. Germline values: CDR1 LGHNT, CDR2 FRNRAP. The CDR3 spells CASGLTRTSGFQETQYF. CDR3 nucleotide sequence: TGTGCTAGTGGCCTAACCCGGACTAGCGGATTCCAAGAGACCCAGTACTTC.

V usage is TRBV5-4 and J usage is TRBJ2-7; 7 bases are a match to TRBD1. Trimming removed 4 bases from V and 0 bases from J; junction bases left unmatched: 7. The germline gives CDR1 SGHNT, CDR2 YYREEE (reference sequence). The CDR3 totals 15 residues. CDR3 protein: CASSPTGPSSYEQYF. Written as DNA, the CDR3 is TGTGCCAGCAGCCCGACAGGGCCTAGCTCCTACGAGCAGTACTTC.

The gene calls are TRBV5-5 and TRBJ2-7; the match to TRBD2 covers 10 bases. The germline gives CDR1 SGHKS, CDR2 YYEKEE (reference sequence). Germline trimming cut 3 bases from V and 3 bases from J; bases unmatched to any gene: 6. The CDR3 runs to 15 residues. The CDR3, as DNA: TGTGCCAGCAGCTATCTAGCGGGGGTCTACTACGAGCAGTACTTC. Its protein is CASSYLAGVYYEQYF.

This sequence joins TRBV7-2 and TRBJ2-4; D unclear. V lost 1 base to trimming and J lost 0 bases, with 10 bases between them. The CDR3 length is 16 residues. CDR1 and CDR2 (germline): SGHTA, FQGNSA. This CDR3 reads CASSLDSMLAKNIQYF. The CDR3 bases are TGTGCCAGCAGCTTAGACTCTATGCTAGCCAAAAACATTCAGTACTTC. The variable domain in full, completed from reference TRBV7-2 and TRBJ2-4, reads GAGVSQSPSNKVTEKGKDVELRCDPISGHTALYWYRQSLGQGLEFLIYFQGNSAPDKSGLPSDRFSAERTGGSVSTLTIQRTQQEDSAVYLCASSLDSMLAKNIQYFGAGTRLSVL.

V usage is TRBV15 and J usage is TRBJ2-5, with a tentative D call TRBD1 (5 bases). CDR3 length: 15 amino acids. The germline V gene encodes CDR1 LNHNV and CDR2 YYDKDF (reference sequence). V dropped 5 bases and J dropped 2 bases, with 15 bases sitting between them. In nucleotides, the CDR3 is TGTGCCACCAGCCGAAGACAGCCCCAGCAAGAGACCCAGTACTTC. Translating gives CATSRRQPQQETQYF.

The genes are TRBV19 and TRBJ1-5; a weak D match, TRBD1 (5 bases). Germline CDR1 LNHDA, CDR2 SQIVND (reference sequence). This CDR3 spans 13 amino acids. Between the trimmed V and J ends, which lost 9 bases and 3 bases, there was a span of 12 bases. The CDR3 DNA sequence: TGTGCCAGCCGGTCTGGGGCCAATCAGCCCCAGCATTTT. This codes for CASRSGANQPQHF.

The sample holds a few counts of this clone. The gene calls are TRBV3-1 (or the pseudogene TRBV3-2) and TRBJ1-1; D is unresolved. Trimming left V 1 base short and J 3 bases short, with 12 bases between. There are 15 residues in the CDR3. The V gene's germline CDR1 is LGHDT and CDR2 YNNKEL (reference sequence). The CDR3 loop reads CASSQGNLGDTEAFF. The CDR3 bases are TGTGCCAGCAGCCAAGGGAATTTAGGAGACACTGAAGCTTTCTTT.

This chain joins TRBV19 and TRBJ2-5, with 14 bases aligning to TRBD2. Trimming at V came to 5 bases and at J to 4 bases, leaving 9 bases not matched to a gene. The germline gives CDR1 LNHDA, CDR2 SQIVND (reference sequence). This CDR3 has 17 amino acids. The chain's CDR3 is CASSVGLAGAGLETQYF. CDR3 in DNA: TGTGCCAGTAGTGTGGGACTAGCGGGGGCCGGTTTAGAGACCCAGTACTTC.

The chain uses TRBV5-7 and TRBJ2-7, with unresolved D. TRBV5-7 is treated as an ORF (open reading frame) with a function not yet certain. This CDR3 is 14 amino acids long. Trimming removed 2 bases from V and 2 bases from J, with 11 bases in between. The CDR3 DNA reads as TGTGCCAGCAGCTTTAACGTAGAGACCTACGAGCAGTACTTC. Its translation: CASSFNVETYEQYF.

The gene calls are TRBV2 and TRBJ1-1; D is unresolved. With 3 bases removed from V and 7 bases from J, the gap between germline ends came to 9 bases. The V gene's germline CDR1 is SNHLY and CDR2 FYNNEI. The CDR3 covers 12 residues. The CDR3 coding sequence is TGTGCCAGCAGTGATGTGTACAGTGAAGCTTTCTTT. Its protein is CASSDVYSEAFF.

The chain uses TRBV7-3 and TRBJ1-1, with 9 bases identical to TRBD1. The CDR3 runs to 16 residues. Per germline, CDR1 SGHTA and CDR2 FQGTGA. J lost 5 bases, V lost 1 base, and 8 bases had no gene match. DNA for the CDR3: TGTGCCAGCAGCTTAAGGGGACAGGGTAGGGGTACTGAAGCTTTCTTT. Translating it yields CASSLRGQGRGTEAFF.

The CDR3 spells CASSSVGGGPEAFF. As DNA, the CDR3 is TGTGCCAGCAGTTCCGTCGGGGGGGGCCCTGAAGCTTTCTTT. The V and J genes are TRBV28 and TRBJ1-1, with D possibly matching TRBD1 (6 bases). Germline V gene lookup returns CDR1 MDHEN and CDR2 SYDVKM. The CDR3 contains 14 residues. The V end was cut by 4 bases, the J end by 6 bases, with 15 bases between.

This clone has a single count. The chain carries TRBV3-1 (or the pseudogene TRBV3-2) and TRBJ2-6, with 10 bases aligning to TRBD1. V trimming: 1 base; J trimming: 6 bases; junction bases outside the gene matches: 3. CDR1 and CDR2 from the germline V gene are LGHDT and YNNKEL (reference sequence). The CDR3 contains 16 residues. The CDR3 here is CASSQAGTGVANVLTF. For the CDR3, the DNA is TGTGCCAGCAGCCAAGCTGGGACAGGGGTGGCCAACGTCCTGACTTTC.

As to this clone: Germline is not matched at one junction end, which may reflect a read error. CDR3 DNA sequence: TGCGCCAGCAGCTTGGTAGGCGGGTCCTGGGAGTTATATTTT. Protein sequence: CASSLVGGSWELYF. The chain links TRBV5-1 to TRBJ1-4; D gene unclear. Germline CDR1 reads SGHRS; CDR2 reads YFSETQ. The CDR3 has 14 amino acids.

In this sample, this clone turned up once. The chain employs TRBV6-5 and TRBJ1-5; 7 nucleotides agree with TRBD1. This CDR3 is built from 13 residues. Germline values: CDR1 MNHEY, CDR2 SVGAGI. The trim removed 5 bases at V and 5 bases at J, leaving 3 bases unmatched. Here the CDR3 reads CASSPRGDQPQHF. The CDR3 region has the DNA TGTGCCAGCAGTCCCAGGGGGGATCAGCCCCAGCATTTT.

V and J are TRBV5-6 and TRBJ2-2, with 8 bases that match TRBD1. Trimming at V came to 0 bases and at J to 5 bases, leaving 15 bases not matched to a gene. Germline assignment: CDR1 SGHDT and CDR2 YYEEEE. CDR3 length: 19 residues. The CDR3 nucleotides are TGTGCCAGCAGCTTGGCACCCCGGTGGCAGGGGGCTGAAACCGGGGAGCTGTTTTTT. Its protein product is CASSLAPRWQGAETGELFF.

The V and J genes are TRBV5-5 and TRBJ2-2, with TRBD2 identical over 7 bases. Trimming at V came to 2 bases and at J to 2 bases, leaving 3 bases not matched to a gene. Germline CDR1 and CDR2: SGHKS and YYEKEE (reference sequence). This CDR3 has 15 residues. This CDR3 is CASSFGGVNTGELFF. The CDR3 DNA follows: TGTGCCAGCAGCTTTGGGGGGGTCAACACCGGGGAGCTGTTTTTT.

The chain recombines TRBV6-6 with TRBJ1-1, with D unclear. CDR3 length equals 14 residues. The V and J ends lost 7 bases and 5 bases respectively, with 17 bases between them. Germline CDR1 reads MNHNY; CDR2 reads SVGAGI (reference sequence). As DNA, the CDR3 is TGTGCCAGCATCCTGGACTCGACGTGGACTGAAGCTTTCTTT. Its translation is CASILDSTWTEAFF.

This clone came up once. Here the CDR3 DNA reads TGTGCCAGCAGCCCGGGGACAGGGGGAGGTTCCTACGAGCAGTACTTC. Protein: CASSPGTGGGSYEQYF. This chain joins TRBV7-6 and TRBJ2-7; 11 bases line up with TRBD1. The germline CDR1 and CDR2 sequences are SGHVS and FNYEAQ. CDR3 length: 16 residues. V lost 5 bases, J lost 1 base, and 7 bases stayed unmatched. Combining the CDR3 with reference TRBV7-6 and TRBJ2-7 gives the whole variable domain GAGVSQSPRYKVTKRGQDVALRCDPISGHVSLYWYRQALGQGPEFLTYFNYEAQQDKSGLPNDRFSAERPEGSISTLTIQRTEQRDSAMYRCASSPGTGGGSYEQYFGPGTRLTVT.

This chain connects TRBV13 to TRBJ2-3; TRBD1 agrees at 9 bases. CDR3 size: 14 residues. Trimming at V came to 5 bases and at J to 4 bases, leaving 4 bases not matched to a gene. The germline CDR1 and CDR2 sequences are PRHDT and FYEKMQ (reference sequence). The CDR3 loop reads CASSRGQGADTQYF. The CDR3 nucleotides are TGTGCCAGCAGCAGGGGACAGGGTGCAGATACGCAGTATTTT.